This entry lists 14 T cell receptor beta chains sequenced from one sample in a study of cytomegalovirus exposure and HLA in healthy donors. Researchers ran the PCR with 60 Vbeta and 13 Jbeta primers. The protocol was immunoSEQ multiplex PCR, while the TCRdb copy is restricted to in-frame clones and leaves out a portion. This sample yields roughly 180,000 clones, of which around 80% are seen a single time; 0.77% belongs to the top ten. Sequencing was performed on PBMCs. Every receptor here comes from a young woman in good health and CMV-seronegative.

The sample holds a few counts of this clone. The CDR3 here is CASSPMTGDGNTIYF. CDR3 DNA: TGTGCCAGCTCACCTATGACAGGGGACGGAAACACCATATATTTT. The chain is built from TRBV18 and TRBJ1-3, with 8 bases that match TRBD1. V lost 3 bases and J lost 4; bases outside the gene matches: 5. The germline V gene encodes CDR1 KGHSH and CDR2 LQKENI. This CDR3 comprises 15 residues.

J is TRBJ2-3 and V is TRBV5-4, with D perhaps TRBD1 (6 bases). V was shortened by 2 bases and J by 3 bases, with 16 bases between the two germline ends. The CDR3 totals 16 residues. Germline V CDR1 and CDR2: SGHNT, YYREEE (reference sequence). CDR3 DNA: TGTGCCAGCAGCTTCGGCCAGGGGCGCGGGACAGATACGCAGTATTTT. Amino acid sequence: CASSFGQGRGTDTQYF.

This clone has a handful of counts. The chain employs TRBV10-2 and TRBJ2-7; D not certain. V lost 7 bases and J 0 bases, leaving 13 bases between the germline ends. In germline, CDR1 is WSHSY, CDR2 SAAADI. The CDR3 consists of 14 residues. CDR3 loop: CASNPAESSYEQYF. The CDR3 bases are TGCGCCAGCAACCCTGCCGAGAGCTCCTACGAGCAGTACTTC.

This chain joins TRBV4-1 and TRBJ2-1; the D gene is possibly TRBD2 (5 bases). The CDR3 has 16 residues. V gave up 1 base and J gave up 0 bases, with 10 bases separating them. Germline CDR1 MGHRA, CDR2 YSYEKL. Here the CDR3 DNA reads TGCGCCAGCAGCCAAGTGGCGGGCAGCTCCTACAATGAGCAGTTCTTC. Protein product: CASSQVAGSSYNEQFF.

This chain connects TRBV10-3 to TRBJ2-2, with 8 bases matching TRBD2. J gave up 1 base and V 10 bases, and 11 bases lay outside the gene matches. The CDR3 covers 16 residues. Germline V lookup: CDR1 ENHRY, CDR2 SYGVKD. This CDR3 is CASRAAGALNTGELFF. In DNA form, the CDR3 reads TGTGCCAGCAGGGCAGCGGGAGCCCTGAACACCGGGGAGCTGTTTTTT.

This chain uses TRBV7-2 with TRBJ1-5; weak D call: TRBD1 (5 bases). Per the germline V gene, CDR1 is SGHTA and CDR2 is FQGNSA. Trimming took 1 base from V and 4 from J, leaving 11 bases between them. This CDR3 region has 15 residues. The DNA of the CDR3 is TGTGCCAGCAGCTTAGTCGACCAGGGAAATCAGCCCCAGCATTTT. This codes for CASSLVDQGNQPQHF.

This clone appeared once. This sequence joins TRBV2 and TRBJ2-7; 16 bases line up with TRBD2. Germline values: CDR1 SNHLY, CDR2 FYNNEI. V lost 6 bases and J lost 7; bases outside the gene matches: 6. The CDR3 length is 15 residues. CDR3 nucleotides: TGTGCCAGCAGGACCGGGACTAGCGGGAGGGGGGAGCAGTACTTC. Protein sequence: CASRTGTSGRGEQYF.

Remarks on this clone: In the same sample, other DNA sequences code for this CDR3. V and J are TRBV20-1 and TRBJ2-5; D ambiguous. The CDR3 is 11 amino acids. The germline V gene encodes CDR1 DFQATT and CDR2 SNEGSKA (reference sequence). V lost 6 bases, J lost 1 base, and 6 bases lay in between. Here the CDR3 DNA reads TGCAGTGCCCAATTCCAAGAGACCCAGTACTTC. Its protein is CSAQFQETQYF.

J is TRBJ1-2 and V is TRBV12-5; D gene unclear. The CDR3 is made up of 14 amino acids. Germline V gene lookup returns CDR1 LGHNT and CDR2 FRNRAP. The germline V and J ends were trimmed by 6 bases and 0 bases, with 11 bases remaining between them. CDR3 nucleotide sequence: TGTGCTAGTGGCGCCTCCGGGACTAACTATGGCTACACCTTC. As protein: CASGASGTNYGYTF.

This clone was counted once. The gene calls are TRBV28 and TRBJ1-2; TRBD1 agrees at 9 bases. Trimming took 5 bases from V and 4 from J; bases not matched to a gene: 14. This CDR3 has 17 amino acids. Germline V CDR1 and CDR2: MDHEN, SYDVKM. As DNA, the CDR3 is TGTGCCAGCAGTCGGACGGGACAGGGCAGGGGCGGCTATGGCTACACCTTC. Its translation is CASSRTGQGRGGYGYTF.

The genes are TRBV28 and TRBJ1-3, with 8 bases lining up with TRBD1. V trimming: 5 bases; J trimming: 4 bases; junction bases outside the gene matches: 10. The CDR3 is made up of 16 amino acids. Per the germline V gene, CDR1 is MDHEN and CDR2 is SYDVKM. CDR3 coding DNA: TGTGCCAGCAGTCCACCGACAGGGGCACGGGGAAACACCATATATTTT. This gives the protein CASSPPTGARGNTIYF.

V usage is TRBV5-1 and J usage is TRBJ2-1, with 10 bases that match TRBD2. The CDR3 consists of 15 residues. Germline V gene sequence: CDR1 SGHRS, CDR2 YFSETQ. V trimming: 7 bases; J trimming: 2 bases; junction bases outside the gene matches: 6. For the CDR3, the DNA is TGCGCCAGCGGCCTAGCGGGAGAGCCCTACAATGAGCAGTTCTTC. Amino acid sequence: CASGLAGEPYNEQFF.

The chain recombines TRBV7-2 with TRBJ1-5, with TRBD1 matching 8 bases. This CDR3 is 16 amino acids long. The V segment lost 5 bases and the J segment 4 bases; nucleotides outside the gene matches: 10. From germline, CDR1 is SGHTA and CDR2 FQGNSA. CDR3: CASSLLGTGANQPQHF. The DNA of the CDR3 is TGTGCCAGCAGCCTACTAGGGACAGGAGCTAATCAGCCCCAGCATTTT.

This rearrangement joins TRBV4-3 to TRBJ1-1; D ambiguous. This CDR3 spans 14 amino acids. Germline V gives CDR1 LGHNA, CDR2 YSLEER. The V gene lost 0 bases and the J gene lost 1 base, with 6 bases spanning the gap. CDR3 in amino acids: CASSQEIRNTEAFF. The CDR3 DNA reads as TGCGCCAGCAGCCAAGAGATCAGGAACACTGAAGCTTTCTTT.